Below are 10 T cell receptor beta chains sequenced from a single sample in a study of beta chain features in type 1 diabetes. The investigators reverse transcribed all of the isolated RNA, so they sequenced expressed TCRB transcripts. Libraries were prepared by immunoSEQ multiplex PCR; TCRdb keeps only in-frame clonotypes and omits some of them. This sample has around 190,000 clones, with about 13% found just once. The sequencing input was central memory CD4+ T cells from blood. The receptor source for this set is a woman between 18 and 29 years old in good health.

In this sample, this clone turned up a few times. The rearrangement links TRBV30 to TRBJ1-1; D is unresolved. Germline CDR1 reads GTSNPN; CDR2 reads SVGIG (reference sequence). The CDR3 length is 10 residues. Trimming shortened V by 1 base and J by 11 bases, and 8 bases separated the two germline ends. CDR3 loop: CAWSERRAFF. The CDR3 DNA reads TGTGCCTGGAGTGAGAGGCGGGCTTTCTTT. Combining the CDR3 with reference TRBV30 and TRBJ1-1 gives the whole variable domain SQTIHQWPATLVQPVGSPLSLECTVEGTSNPNLYWYRQAAGRGLQLLFYSVGIGQISSEVPQNLSASRPQDRQFILSSKKLLLSDSGFYLCAWSERRAFFGQGTRLTVV.

CDR3 coding DNA: TGTGCCAGCAGCTATGGGACAGATCGCGCAGCTTTCTTT. Encoded protein: CASSYGTDRAAFF. V and J are TRBV7-2 and TRBJ1-1; TRBD1 agrees at 7 bases. Germline values: CDR1 SGHTA, CDR2 FQGNSA. Trimming cost V 4 bases and J 10 bases; bases outside gene matches: 9. This CDR3 is 13 amino acids long.

V usage is TRBV10-2 and J usage is TRBJ2-6, with D perhaps being TRBD1 or TRBD2 (5 bases each). This CDR3 is built from 15 residues. The V end lost 6 bases, the J end lost 2 bases, and 11 bases lay between the germline ends. Germline V gives CDR1 WSHSY, CDR2 SAAADI. The chain's CDR3 is CASSEGSPGANVLTF. The CDR3 coding sequence is TGCGCCAGCAGCGAGGGGAGCCCTGGGGCCAACGTCCTGACTTTC.

This sequence joins TRBV14 and TRBJ2-3; 7 bases match TRBD2. J was trimmed by 6 bases and V by 4 bases; bases with no gene match: 13. CDR3 length equals 16 residues. Germline CDR1 reads SGHDN; CDR2 reads FVKESK. CDR3 protein: CASSRSSGTTRDTQYF. The CDR3 bases are TGTGCCAGCAGCCGATCAAGCGGGACGACTCGCGATACGCAGTATTTT.

J is TRBJ2-7 and V is TRBV25-1; 8 bases line up with TRBD2. The CDR3 consists of 16 residues. The V gene end was trimmed by 7 bases and the J gene end by 0 bases; junction bases not matched to a gene: 11. Germline V gives CDR1 MGHDK, CDR2 SYGVNS. The CDR3 DNA sequence: TGTGCCAGCACCACAGCGGGGGAAGGGGGCTCCTACGAGCAGTACTTC. It codes for CASTTAGEGGSYEQYF.

This chain joins TRBV9 and TRBJ2-1; maybe TRBD1 (6 bases). Germline V gives CDR1 SGDLS, CDR2 YYNGEE. V was clipped by 0 bases and J by 4 bases, with 11 bases between them. CDR3 length: 15 residues. The CDR3 bases are TGTGCCAGCAGCGTAGAGGGGGTCCTTTACAATGAGCAGTTCTTC. This translates into CASSVEGVLYNEQFF.

A note on this clone: Other DNA sequences within the sample encode an identical CDR3. This sequence joins TRBV7-9 and TRBJ2-7; no clear D gene. Per germline, CDR1 SEHNR and CDR2 FQNEAQ (reference sequence). Trimming removed 5 bases at V and 4 bases at J, with 6 bases between. This CDR3 is 11 amino acids long. CDR3 protein: CASSPQYEQYF. Here the CDR3 DNA reads TGTGCCAGCAGCCCACAATACGAGCAGTACTTC. Full variable domain (outside the CDR3, taken from reference TRBV7-9 and TRBJ2-7): DTGVSQNPRHKITKRGQNVTFRCDPISEHNRLYWYRQTLGQGPEFLTYFQNEAQLEKSRLLSDRFSAERPKGSFSTLEIQRTEQGDSAMYLCASSPQYEQYFGPGTRLTVT.

This clone turned up a few times. The chain employs TRBV19 and TRBJ2-7, with 10 bases lining up with TRBD1. The trim removed 6 bases at V and 1 base at J, leaving 9 bases unmatched. This CDR3 contains 16 residues. CDR1 is LNHDA, CDR2 SQIVND, per germline (reference sequence). CDR3 coding DNA: TGTGCCAGTAGCCGTCCTCCGGGACAGGGGTCCTACGAGCAGTACTTC. Translation gives CASSRPPGQGSYEQYF.

V usage is TRBV7-2 and J usage is TRBJ2-5; a possible D gene is TRBD1 (5 bases). The CDR3 contains 12 residues. Germline CDR1 reads SGHTA; CDR2 reads FQGNSA. Trimming took 4 bases from V and 9 from J, leaving 12 bases between them. The CDR3 spells CASSWAAGSQYF. The CDR3 region has the DNA TGTGCCAGCAGCTGGGCCGCAGGGTCCCAGTACTTC.

The genes are TRBV9 and TRBJ2-3; the D is unclear. CDR3 length equals 13 residues. The germline V gene has CDR1 SGDLS and CDR2 YYNGEE. The V gene lost 3 bases and the J gene lost 2 bases, with 7 bases spanning the gap. The CDR3 nucleotides are TGTGCCAGCAGCGAGTCTAACACAGATACGCAGTATTTT. This gives the protein CASSESNTDTQYF.